The entry below gives a single T cell receptor (beta chain) sequence along with its context. This sample was taken from a study of blood T cell repertoires in COVID-19. The overall study: The analysed material was cDNA or gDNA that came from T cells, B-cell-depleted T cells, or PBMCs.

Some clones are missing from TCRdb's copy, which holds only in-frame ones; the method was immunoSEQ multiplex PCR. The sample has some 300,000 clones; under 90% are singletons. Per the germline V gene, CDR1 is SGHRS and CDR2 is YFSETQ. The CDR3 is 16 residues long. V lost 0 bases and J 0 bases, leaving 10 bases between the germline ends. The rearrangement uses TRBV5-1 and TRBJ2-1; no firm D call. The sample comprised PBMCs or T cells enriched from blood (not recorded which). The source of this sequence is a woman in her thirties or forties who had recovered from COVID-19. The CDR3 sequence is CASSLVSGGSYNEQFF. CDR3 in DNA: TGCGCCAGCAGCTTGGTATCCGGCGGCTCCTACAATGAGCAGTTCTTC. Combining the CDR3 with reference TRBV5-1 and TRBJ2-1 gives the whole variable domain KAGVTQTPRYLIKTRGQQVTLSCSPISGHRSVSWYQQTPGQGLQFLFEYFSETQRNKGNFPGRFSGRQFSNSRSEMNVSTLELGDSALYLCASSLVSGGSYNEQFFGPGTRLTVL.